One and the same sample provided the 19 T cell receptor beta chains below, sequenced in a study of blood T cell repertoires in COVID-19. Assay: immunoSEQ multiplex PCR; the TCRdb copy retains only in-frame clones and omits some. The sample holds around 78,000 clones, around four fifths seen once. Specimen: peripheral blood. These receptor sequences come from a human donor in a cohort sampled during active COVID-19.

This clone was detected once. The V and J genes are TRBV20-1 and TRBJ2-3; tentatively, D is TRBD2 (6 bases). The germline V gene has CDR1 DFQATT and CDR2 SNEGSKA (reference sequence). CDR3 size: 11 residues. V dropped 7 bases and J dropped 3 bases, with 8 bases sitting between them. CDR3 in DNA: TGCAGTGGGAGCGGGACAGATACGCAGTATTTT. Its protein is CSGSGTDTQYF.

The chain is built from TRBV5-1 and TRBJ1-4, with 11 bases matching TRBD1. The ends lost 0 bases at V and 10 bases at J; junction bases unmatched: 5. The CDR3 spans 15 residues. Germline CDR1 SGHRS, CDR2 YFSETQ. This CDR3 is CASSLAYGTGGKLFF. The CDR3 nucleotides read TGCGCCAGCAGCTTGGCCTACGGGACAGGGGGAAAACTGTTTTTT.

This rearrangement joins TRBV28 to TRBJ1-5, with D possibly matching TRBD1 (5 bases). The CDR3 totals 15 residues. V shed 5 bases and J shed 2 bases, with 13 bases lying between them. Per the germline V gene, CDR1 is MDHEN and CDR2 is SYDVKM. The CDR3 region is CASSRGYLGNQPQHF. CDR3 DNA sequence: TGTGCCAGCAGTCGGGGGTATCTGGGCAATCAGCCCCAGCATTTT.

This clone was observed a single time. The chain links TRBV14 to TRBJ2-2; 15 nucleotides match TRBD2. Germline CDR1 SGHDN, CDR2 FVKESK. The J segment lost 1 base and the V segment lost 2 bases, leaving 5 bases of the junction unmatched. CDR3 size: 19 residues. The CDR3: CASSQLRTSGGVNTGELFF. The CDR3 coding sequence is TGTGCCAGCAGCCAACTTCGGACTAGCGGGGGGGTGAACACCGGGGAGCTGTTTTTT. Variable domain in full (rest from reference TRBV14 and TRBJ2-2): EAGVTQFPSHSVIEKGQTVTLRCDPISGHDNLYWYRRVMGKEIKFLLHFVKESKQDESGMPNNRFLAERTGGTYSTLKVQPAELEDSGVYFCASSQLRTSGGVNTGELFFGEGSRLTVL.

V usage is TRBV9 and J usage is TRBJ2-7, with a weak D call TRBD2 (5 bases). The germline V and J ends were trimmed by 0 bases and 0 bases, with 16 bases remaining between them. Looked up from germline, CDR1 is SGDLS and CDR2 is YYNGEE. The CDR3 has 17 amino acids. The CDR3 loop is CASSVGVESGPSYEQYF. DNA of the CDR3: TGTGCCAGCAGCGTAGGAGTAGAGAGCGGCCCCTCCTACGAGCAGTACTTC.

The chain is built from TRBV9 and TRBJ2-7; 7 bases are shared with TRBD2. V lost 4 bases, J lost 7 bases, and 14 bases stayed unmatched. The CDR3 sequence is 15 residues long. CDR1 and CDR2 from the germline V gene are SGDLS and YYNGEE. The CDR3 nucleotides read TGTGCCAGCAGCCCAAGTACGGGGGGACTCAAAGAGCAGTACTTC. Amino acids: CASSPSTGGLKEQYF.

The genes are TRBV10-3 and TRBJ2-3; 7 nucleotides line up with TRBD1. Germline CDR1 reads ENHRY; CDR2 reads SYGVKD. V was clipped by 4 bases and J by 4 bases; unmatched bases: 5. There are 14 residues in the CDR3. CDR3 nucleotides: TGTGCCATCAGTGCGACAGGGACCGCAGATACGCAGTATTTT. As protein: CAISATGTADTQYF.

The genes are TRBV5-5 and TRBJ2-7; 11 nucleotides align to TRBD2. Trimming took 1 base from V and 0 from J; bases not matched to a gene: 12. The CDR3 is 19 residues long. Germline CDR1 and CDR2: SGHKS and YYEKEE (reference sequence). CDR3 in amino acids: CASSLRLAGPQGASYEQYF. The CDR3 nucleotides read TGTGCCAGCAGCTTGCGACTAGCGGGGCCCCAAGGGGCCTCCTACGAGCAGTACTTC. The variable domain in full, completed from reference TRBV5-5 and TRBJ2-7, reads DAGVTQSPTHLIKTRGQQVTLRCSPISGHKSVSWYQQVLGQGPQFIFQYYEKEERGRGNFPDRFSARQFPNYSSELNVNALLLGDSALYLCASSLRLAGPQGASYEQYFGPGTRLTVT.

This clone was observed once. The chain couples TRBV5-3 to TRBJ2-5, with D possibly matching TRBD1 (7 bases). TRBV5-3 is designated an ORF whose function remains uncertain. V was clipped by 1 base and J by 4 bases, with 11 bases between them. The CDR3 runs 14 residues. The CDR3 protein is CARSLRQGGETQYF. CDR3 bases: TGTGCCAGAAGCTTGAGGCAGGGGGGAGAGACCCAGTACTTC.

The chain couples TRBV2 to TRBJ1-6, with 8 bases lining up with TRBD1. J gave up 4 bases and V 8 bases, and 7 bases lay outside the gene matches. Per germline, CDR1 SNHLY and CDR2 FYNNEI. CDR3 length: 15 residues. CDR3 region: CASQNTGGYNSPLHF. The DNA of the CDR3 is TGTGCCAGCCAGAACACAGGGGGTTATAATTCACCCCTCCACTTT.

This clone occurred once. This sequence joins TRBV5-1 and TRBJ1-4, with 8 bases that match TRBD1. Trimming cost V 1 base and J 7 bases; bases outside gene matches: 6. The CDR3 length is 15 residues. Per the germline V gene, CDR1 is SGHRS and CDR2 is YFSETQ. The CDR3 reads CASSLRSGGPEKLFF. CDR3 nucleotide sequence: TGCGCCAGCAGCTTGCGATCAGGGGGCCCTGAAAAACTGTTTTTT.

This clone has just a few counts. CDR3 DNA sequence: TGTGCCACCAGTGATTTGGTTGGGACAGGGACCAATGAGCAGTTCTTC. It yields the protein CATSDLVGTGTNEQFF. The rearrangement links TRBV24-1 to TRBJ2-1; 9 bases fit TRBD1. Germline V gene lookup returns CDR1 KGHDR and CDR2 SFDVKD. The trim removed 0 bases at V and 6 bases at J, leaving 5 bases unmatched. The CDR3 length is 16 residues.

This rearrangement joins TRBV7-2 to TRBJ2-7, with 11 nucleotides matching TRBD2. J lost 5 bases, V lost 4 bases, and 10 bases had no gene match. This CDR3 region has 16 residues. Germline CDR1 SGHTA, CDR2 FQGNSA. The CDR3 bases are TGTGCCAGCAGCTACAGGGCTAGCGGGGGGTCCCACGAGCAGTACTTC. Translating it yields CASSYRASGGSHEQYF.

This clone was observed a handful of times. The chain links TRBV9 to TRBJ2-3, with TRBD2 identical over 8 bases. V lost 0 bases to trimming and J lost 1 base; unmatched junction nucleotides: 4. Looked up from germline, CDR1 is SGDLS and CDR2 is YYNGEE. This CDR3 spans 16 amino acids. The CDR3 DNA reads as TGTGCCAGCAGCGTAGCGGGGGGGCCGGGCACAGATACGCAGTATTTT. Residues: CASSVAGGPGTDTQYF.

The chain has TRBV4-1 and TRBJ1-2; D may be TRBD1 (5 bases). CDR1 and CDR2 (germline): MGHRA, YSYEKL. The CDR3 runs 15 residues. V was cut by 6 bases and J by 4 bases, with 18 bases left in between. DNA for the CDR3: TGCGCCAGCAGTGAAAGGGGAACGGAGACCTATGGCTACACCTTC. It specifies CASSERGTETYGYTF.

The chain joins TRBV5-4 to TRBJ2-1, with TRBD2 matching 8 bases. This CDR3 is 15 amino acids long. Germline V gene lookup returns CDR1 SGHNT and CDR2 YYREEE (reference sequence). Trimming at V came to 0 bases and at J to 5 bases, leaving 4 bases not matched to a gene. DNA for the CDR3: TGTGCCAGCAGCTTGGGCGGGGGGCCTCACAATGAGCAGTTCTTC. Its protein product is CASSLGGGPHNEQFF.

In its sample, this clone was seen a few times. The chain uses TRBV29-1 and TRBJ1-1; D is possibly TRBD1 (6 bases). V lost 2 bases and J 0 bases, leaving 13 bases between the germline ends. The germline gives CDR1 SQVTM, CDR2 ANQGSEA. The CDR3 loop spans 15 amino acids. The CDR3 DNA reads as TGCAGCGTTGAAATAGGGAGGGGGTTGAACACTGAAGCTTTCTTT. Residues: CSVEIGRGLNTEAFF.

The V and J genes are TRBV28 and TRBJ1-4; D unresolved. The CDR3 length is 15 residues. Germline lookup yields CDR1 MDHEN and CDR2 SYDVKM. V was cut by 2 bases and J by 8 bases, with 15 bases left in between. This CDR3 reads CASSLTGNLFEKLFF. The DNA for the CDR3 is TGTGCCAGCAGTTTAACGGGGAACCTTTTCGAAAAACTGTTTTTT. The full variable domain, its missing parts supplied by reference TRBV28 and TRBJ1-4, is DVKVTQSSRYLVKRTGEKVFLECVQDMDHENMFWYRQDPGLGLRLIYFSYDVKMKEKGDIPEGYSVSREKKERFSLILESASTNQTSMYLCASSLTGNLFEKLFFGSGTQLSVL.

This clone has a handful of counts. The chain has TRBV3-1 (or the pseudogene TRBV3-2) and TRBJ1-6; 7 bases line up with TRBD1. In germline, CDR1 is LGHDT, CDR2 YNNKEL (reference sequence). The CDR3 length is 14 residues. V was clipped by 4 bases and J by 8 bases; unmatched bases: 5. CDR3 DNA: TGTGCCAGCAGCCGCGGGACAGTAGATTCACCCCTCCACTTT. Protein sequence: CASSRGTVDSPLHF.